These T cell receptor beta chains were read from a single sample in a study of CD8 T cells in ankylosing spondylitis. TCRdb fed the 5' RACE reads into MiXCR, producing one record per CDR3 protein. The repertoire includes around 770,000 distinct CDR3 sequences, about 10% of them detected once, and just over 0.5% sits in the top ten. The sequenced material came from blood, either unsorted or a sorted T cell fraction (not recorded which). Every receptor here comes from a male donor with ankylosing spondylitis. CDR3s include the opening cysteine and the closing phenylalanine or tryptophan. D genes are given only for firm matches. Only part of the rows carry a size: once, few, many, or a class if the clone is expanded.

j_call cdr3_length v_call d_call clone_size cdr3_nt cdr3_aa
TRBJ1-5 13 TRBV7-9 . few TGTGCCAGCAGCTTAGGCGGCAGTCAGCCCCAGCATTTT CASSLGGSQPQHF
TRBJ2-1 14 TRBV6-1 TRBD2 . TGTGCCAGCAGTCCGAAGACTAGCGGGAGATCAGAGTTCTTC CASSPKTSGRSEFF
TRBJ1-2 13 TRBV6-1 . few TGTGCCAGCAGAGCCGGGACACCCTATGGCTACACCTTC CASRAGTPYGYTF
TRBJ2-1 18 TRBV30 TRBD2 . TGTGCCTGGAGTCGCCCGCGACGACTAGCGGGCCTCTACAATGAGCAGTTCTTC CAWSRPRRLAGLYNEQFF
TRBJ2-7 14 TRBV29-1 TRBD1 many TGCAGCGTCTCACCCCAGGGGGAGCTCTACGAGCAGTACTTC CSVSPQGELYEQYF
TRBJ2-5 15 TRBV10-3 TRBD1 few TGTGCCATCAGTGACCGGGACAGGGGTTCGGAGACCCAGTACTTC CAISDRDRGSETQYF
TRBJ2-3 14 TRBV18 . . TGTGCCAGCTCACCAAGCGAGAAGCGAGATACGCAGTATTTT CASSPSEKRDTQYF
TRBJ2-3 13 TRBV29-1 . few TGCAGCGTTAGGACCAGGAACACAGATACGCAGTATTTT CSVRTRNTDTQYF
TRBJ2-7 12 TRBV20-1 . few TGCAGTGCTAGGAAAAATGGTTACGAGCAGTACTTC CSARKNGYEQYF
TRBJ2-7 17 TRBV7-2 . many TGTGCCAGCAGCTTACCCTCCAGGACCACCTACTCCTACGAGCAGTACTTC CASSLPSRTTYSYEQYF
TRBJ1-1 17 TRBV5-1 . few TGCGCCAGCAGCTTGGGAGGAGTATGGGATTCGAACACTGAAGCTTTCTTT CASSLGGVWDSNTEAFF
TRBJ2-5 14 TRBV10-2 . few TGCGCCAGCAGTGAGTCCAGGATCGAGGGGACCCAGTACTTC CASSESRIEGTQYF
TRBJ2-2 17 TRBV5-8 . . TGTGCCAGCAGCTTGGCATACTCCCAAAGGAACACCGGGGAGCTGTTTTTT CASSLAYSQRNTGELFF
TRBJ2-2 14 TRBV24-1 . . TGTGCCACCAGTGAGCACAGGAACACCGGGGAGCTGTTTTTT CATSEHRNTGELFF
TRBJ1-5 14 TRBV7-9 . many TGTGCCAGCAGCCCTCAAGGGGGAACCCAGCCCCAGCATTTT CASSPQGGTQPQHF
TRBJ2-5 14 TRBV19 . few TGTGCCAGCAGCCGTTACGGGAGTCAGGAGACCCAGTACTTC CASSRYGSQETQYF
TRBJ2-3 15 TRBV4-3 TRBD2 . TGCGCCAGCAGCCAAGCTTCGGGGAGGGGAGATACGCAGTATTTT CASSQASGRGDTQYF
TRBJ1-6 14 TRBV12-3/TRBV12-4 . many TGTGCCAGCAGGCCGCGACAGGTTGGCTCACCCCTCCACTTT CASRPRQVGSPLHF
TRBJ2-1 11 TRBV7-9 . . TGTCCCAGCAGCCCCGGGCGCCTAACGTTCTTC CPSSPGRLTFF
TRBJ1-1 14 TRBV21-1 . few TGTGCCAGCAGCAACCTTCTGGGGGCCACTGAAGCTTTCTTT CASSNLLGATEAFF
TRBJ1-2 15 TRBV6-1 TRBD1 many TGTGCCAGCAGTACCGGCGGGGGACAGGGCTACGGCTACACCTTC CASSTGGGQGYGYTF
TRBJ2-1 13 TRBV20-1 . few TGCAGTGCTAGGGGGGAGACCTACAATGAGCAGTTCTTC CSARGETYNEQFF
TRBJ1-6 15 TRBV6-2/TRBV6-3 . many TGTGCCAGCAGTCGCCCGCGAGAATATAATTCACCCCTCCACTTT CASSRPREYNSPLHF
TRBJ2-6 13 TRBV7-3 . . TGTGCCAGCAAGGGGTCTGGGGCCAACGTCCTGACTTTC CASKGSGANVLTF
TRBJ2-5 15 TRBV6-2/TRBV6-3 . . TGTGCCAGCAAGAGGGGGACGGAGGCCGTTGGGACCCAGTACTTC CASKRGTEAVGTQYF
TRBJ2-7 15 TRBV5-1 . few TGCGCCAGCAGCTTGGCACTGGACAGCTACTACGAGCAGTACTTC CASSLALDSYYEQYF
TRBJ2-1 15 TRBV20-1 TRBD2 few TGCAGTGCTTCAACTAGCGGGGGGAACCCCAATGAGCAGTTCTTC CSASTSGGNPNEQFF
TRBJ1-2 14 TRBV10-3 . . TGTGCCATCAGTGGGGTTGTAGAAATAGATGGCTACACCTTC CAISGVVEIDGYTF
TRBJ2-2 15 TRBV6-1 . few TGTGCCAGCAACCTCCGGGCCCGCAGCACCGGGGAGCTGTTTTTT CASNLRARSTGELFF
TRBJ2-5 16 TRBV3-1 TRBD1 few TGTGCCAGCAGCCAAGGAGGACAGGGGTACCAAGAGACCCAGTACTTC CASSQGGQGYQETQYF
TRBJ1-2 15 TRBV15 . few TGTGCCACCAGCAGAGATCCCCTCCGACGCTATGGCTACACCTTC CATSRDPLRRYGYTF
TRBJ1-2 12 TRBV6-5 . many TGTGCCAGCAGGAACTTGGACTATGGCTACACCTTC CASRNLDYGYTF
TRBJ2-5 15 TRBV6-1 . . TGTGCCAGCAGTAACCGCGGGCTAGAAGGAGAGACCCAGTACTTC CASSNRGLEGETQYF
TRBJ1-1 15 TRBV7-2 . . TGTGCCAGCAGCTTTATCATGGAGGTTTTCAATGAAGCTTTCTTT CASSFIMEVFNEAFF
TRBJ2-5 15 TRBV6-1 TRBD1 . TGTGCCAGCACCTTAGACAGGGGGCGCGGAGAGACCCAGTACTTC CASTLDRGRGETQYF
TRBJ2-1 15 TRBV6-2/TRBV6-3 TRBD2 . TGTGCCAGCAGTTATAGCGGGCCCTCCTACAATGAGCAGTTCTTC CASSYSGPSYNEQFF
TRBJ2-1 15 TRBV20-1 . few TGCAGTGCTAGCTTGGGCAGCGGCGGTTACAATGAGCAGTTCTTC CSASLGSGGYNEQFF
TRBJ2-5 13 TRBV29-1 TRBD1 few TGCAGCGTGGGGACAGGGGACCAAGAGACCCAGTACTTC CSVGTGDQETQYF
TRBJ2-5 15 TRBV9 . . TGTGCCAGCACTCGTGGGACGGCGTACCAAGAGACCCAGTACTTC CASTRGTAYQETQYF
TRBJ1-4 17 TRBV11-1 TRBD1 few TGTGCCAGCTCAAGGAACAGGGGAATGGCAACTAATGAAAAACTGTTTTTT CASSRNRGMATNEKLFF
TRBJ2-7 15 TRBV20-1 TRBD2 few TGCAGTGCTAGCCACGCGGGAGGCCCATCCTACGAGCAGTACTTC CSASHAGGPSYEQYF
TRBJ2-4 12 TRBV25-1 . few TGTGCCAGCAGTGAGTTCCCGGCTATTCAGTACTTC CASSEFPAIQYF
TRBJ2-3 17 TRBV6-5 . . TGTGCCAGCAGTTACAACTTAGCGGTTATGAGCACAGATACGCAGTATTTT CASSYNLAVMSTDTQYF
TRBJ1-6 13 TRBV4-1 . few TGCGCCAGCAGCCAAGAGGAGCAAAGGCCCCTCCACTTT CASSQEEQRPLHF
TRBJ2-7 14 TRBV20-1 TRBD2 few TGCAGTGCTAGACCACTAGCGGGAGGATACGAGCAGTACTTC CSARPLAGGYEQYF
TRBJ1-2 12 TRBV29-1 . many TGCAGCGTGACCACGGGGGGCTATGGCTACACCTTC CSVTTGGYGYTF
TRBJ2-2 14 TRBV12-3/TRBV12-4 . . TGTGCCAGCAGTTTTTCACGGACAGTCGGGGAGCTGTTTTTT CASSFSRTVGELFF
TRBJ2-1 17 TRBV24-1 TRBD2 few TGTGCCACCAGTGATCAACGCGCGGCGGGAGCAAGCAATGAGCAGTTCTTC CATSDQRAAGASNEQFF